The 5 T cell receptor beta chains below come from one sample, sequenced in a study of CD8 T cells in Susac syndrome. Random hexamers were used to reverse transcribe the RNA input (about 0.5 to 1 ug). Via MiXCR, TCRdb re-called the immunoSEQ multiplex PCR reads, giving one row per CDR3 protein. The table lists about 300,000 distinct CDR3 sequences, roughly 90% of them singletons, with under 0.2% in the top ten. The material sequenced was CD8+ T cells from PBMCs. All receptors come from a human donor with multiple sclerosis.

The chain uses TRBV11-2 and TRBJ2-5, with 7 bases aligning to TRBD1. This CDR3 contains 14 residues. Germline assignment: CDR1 SGHAT and CDR2 FQNNGV. After removal of 5 bases from V and 1 base from J, the junction contained 4 bases not matched to a gene. Here the CDR3 reads CASSGWDSQETQYF. The CDR3 bases are TGTGCCAGCAGCGGATGGGACAGCCAAGAGACCCAGTACTTC.

V is TRBV27 and J is TRBJ2-7; D possibly corresponds to TRBD1 (5 bases). CDR1 is MNHEY, CDR2 SMNVEV, per germline (reference sequence). V was shortened by 3 bases and J by 3 bases, with 9 bases between the two germline ends. The CDR3 covers 13 residues. CDR3 sequence reads: CASSFVGDYEQYF. The CDR3, as DNA: TGTGCCAGCAGTTTCGTAGGGGACTACGAGCAGTACTTC.

This chain links TRBV4-3 with TRBJ2-7, with D maybe TRBD1 (6 bases). The CDR3 length is 14 residues. V lost 4 bases and J lost 1, with 11 bases in between. Germline lookup yields CDR1 LGHNA and CDR2 YSLEER. The CDR3 region has the DNA TGCGCCAGCAGCCGTACAGGGAATTCCTACGAGCAGTACTTC. Its protein is CASSRTGNSYEQYF.

The rearrangement links TRBV7-9 to TRBJ2-7, with 11 positions matching TRBD2. The germline V gene has CDR1 SEHNR and CDR2 FQNEAQ (reference sequence). The CDR3 extends over 18 amino acids. The V segment lost 4 bases and the J segment 6 bases; nucleotides outside the gene matches: 17. The CDR3 sequence: CASSSSLAGGQKSGEQYF. The CDR3 DNA follows: TGTGCCAGCAGCTCGAGTCTAGCGGGGGGTCAAAAGTCCGGCGAGCAGTACTTC.

About this clonotype: Germline and junction disagree at one end, which may indicate a read error. The chain combines TRBV27 with TRBJ2-7, with D perhaps being TRBD1 or TRBD2 (6 bases each). The CDR3 has 13 residues. Germline V lookup: CDR1 MNHEY, CDR2 SMNVEV (reference sequence). The CDR3 spells CTSSLGGSSEQYF. The CDR3 nucleotides read TGTACCAGCAGTTTAGGGGGGTCCAGCGAGCAGTACTTC.